At least ten counts were recorded for the clone carrying this T cell receptor (beta chain). Per the authors' pipeline: For nucleated cells, counts were estimated from reference gene primer amplification. The repertoire was sequenced with immunoSEQ multiplex PCR; TCRdb's copy has only in-frame clones and lacks some. V and J calls and clone size follow that table, whereas D and trimming were derived from the DNA. The sample lists about 50,000 clones; less than 80% were seen once. The source of the sample is a study of blood T cell repertoires in COVID-19. Looking at the study overall: Samples of COVID-19 (acute and convalescent) were obtained from the United States, Italy and Spain. T cells, B-cell-depleted T cells, or PBMCs supplied cDNA or gDNA.

Per germline, CDR1 SGHNT and CDR2 YYREEE (reference sequence). The CDR3 covers 13 residues. With 0 bases removed from V and 1 base from J, the gap between germline ends came to 5 bases. This sequence originates from a man aged 65 to 79 with acute or convalescent COVID-19. V and J are TRBV5-4 and TRBJ2-7; D is unclear. Material: peripheral blood. In nucleotides, the CDR3 is TGTGCCAGCAGCTTGGACTTATCCTACGAGCAGTACTTC. Translating gives CASSLDLSYEQYF. The entire variable domain, with the rest obtained from reference TRBV5-4 and TRBJ2-7, is as follows: ETGVTQSPTHLIKTRGQQVTLRCSSQSGHNTVSWYQQALGQGPQFIFQYYREEENGRGNFPPRFSGLQFPNYSSELNVNALELDDSALYLCASSLDLSYEQYFGPGTRLTVT.